Each of the 4 T cell receptor beta chains below was sequenced from the same sample in a study of blood T cell repertoires in COVID-19 (dated by TCRdb to 2018 to 2020). The library was built by means of the immunoSEQ multiplex PCR assay. In its TCRdb copy, this immuneACCESS table keeps in-frame sequences only and misses some clones. Where compared with another copy, unresolved V genes explain less than half of these, and the others have no known cause. This sample has 50,000 to 60,000 clones in its table, and about four fifths of those were observed once. The ten largest clones represent roughly 5.8% of the sample. What was sequenced was peripheral blood. The receptors stem from a human donor in a cohort sampled during active or convalescent COVID-19.

The chain is built from TRBV9 and TRBJ1-6; D is unresolved. V was cut by 0 bases and J by 7 bases, with 8 bases left in between. The CDR3 spans 14 residues. The V gene's germline CDR1 is SGDLS and CDR2 YYNGEE. In DNA, the CDR3 is TGTGCCAGCAGCGTAGCCCTGGGCAATTCACCCCTCCACTTT. Its translation is CASSVALGNSPLHF.

The chain links TRBV30 to TRBJ1-4; the D gene is possibly TRBD1 (5 bases). The germline V gene has CDR1 GTSNPN and CDR2 SVGIG (reference sequence). The CDR3 consists of 14 residues. V dropped 3 bases and J dropped 6 bases, with 14 bases sitting between them. In nucleotides, the CDR3 is TGTGCCTGGAGAATGGGGGGGGGATATGAAAAACTGTTTTTT. This encodes CAWRMGGGYEKLFF.

As to this clone: The junction does not match germline at one end; this may be a read error. V usage is TRBV4-3 and J usage is TRBJ1-1, with D possibly matching TRBD1 (6 bases). CDR1 and CDR2 (germline): LGHNA, YSLEER. CDR3 length: 12 amino acids. The CDR3 region has the DNA TGCGCCAGCAGCCAAACGCGGCAGGGGCACAAGTTT. Amino acids: CASSQTRQGHKF.

This clone came up many times. The gene calls are TRBV7-9 and TRBJ2-2; no reliable D call. V gave up 8 bases and J gave up 7 bases, with 5 bases separating them. Germline CDR1 and CDR2: SEHNR and FQNEAQ (reference sequence). The CDR3 has 10 residues. The CDR3 nucleotides are TGTGCCAGCCTCGGCGGGGAGCTGTTTTTT. Protein sequence: CASLGGELFF.